This TCR beta chain was recovered during a study of PD-L1 blockade in urothelial cancer. Profiling relied on immunoSEQ multiplex PCR, and the TCRdb table lists in-frame clones only, not all of them. Counted here are some 100,000 clones, about 90% occurring once; the ten biggest clones make up over 0.8%. Sequencing used PBMCs, obtained around atezolizumab (anti-PD-L1) treatment. This receptor was identified in an elderly woman with urothelial cancer.

Here the CDR3 reads CASSLTSKGETQYF. CDR3 nucleotides: TGTGCCAGCAGCTTAACTAGCAAAGGAGAGACCCAGTACTTC. The chain uses TRBV5-4 and TRBJ2-5, with TRBD2 as a possible D gene (6 bases). This CDR3 contains 14 residues. Trimming cost V 2 bases and J 4 bases, with 12 bases left between them. In germline, CDR1 is SGHNT, CDR2 YYREEE (reference sequence).